What follows are 15 T cell receptor beta chains derived from one specimen sequenced in a study of radiotherapy plus CTLA-4 blockade in lung cancer. Generated by immunoSEQ multiplex PCR, the TCRdb table keeps only in-frame clones and is missing some. The table shows around 130,000 clones, with approximately 90% occurring only once. The sequences come from peripheral blood, collected from a patient treated with radiotherapy plus ipilimumab. The source is a human donor with non-small cell lung cancer that progressed on radiotherapy plus ipilimumab.

The chain recombines TRBV7-2 with TRBJ2-7; 9 positions agree with TRBD2. Per the germline V gene, CDR1 is SGHTA and CDR2 is FQGNSA. The CDR3 is 15 amino acids. J gave up 7 bases and V 1 base, and 8 bases lay outside the gene matches. Here the CDR3 DNA reads TGTGCCAGCAGCTTAGTCGGGTTAGCGGGAGCGGAGCAGTACTTC. It codes for CASSLVGLAGAEQYF. Based on the CDR3 plus reference TRBV7-2 and TRBJ2-7, the full variable domain is GAGVSQSPSNKVTEKGKDVELRCDPISGHTALYWYRQSLGQGLEFLIYFQGNSAPDKSGLPSDRFSAERTGGSVSTLTIQRTQQEDSAVYLCASSLVGLAGAEQYFGPGTRLTVT.

The rearrangement links TRBV25-1 to TRBJ1-2; no clear D gene. Looked up from germline, CDR1 is MGHDK and CDR2 is SYGVNS. V was pared by 1 base and J by 0 bases, with 3 bases between. This CDR3 has 13 amino acids. CDR3 DNA sequence: TGTGCCAGCAGTGAATCGGCTAACTATGGCTACACCTTC. This gives the protein CASSESANYGYTF.

The table lists this clone with a count of one. This chain joins TRBV14 and TRBJ2-2; 8 bases are a match to TRBD1. The V segment lost 6 bases and the J segment 12 bases; nucleotides outside the gene matches: 3. Germline lookup yields CDR1 SGHDN and CDR2 FVKESK. CDR3 length: 11 residues. The CDR3 DNA reads as TGTGCCAGCAGACGGGACAGGAAGCTGTTTTTT. Its protein product is CASRRDRKLFF.

V usage is TRBV2 and J usage is TRBJ1-1; maybe TRBD1 (5 bases). With 4 bases removed from V and 7 bases from J, the gap between germline ends came to 16 bases. The V gene's germline CDR1 is SNHLY and CDR2 FYNNEI. This CDR3 contains 14 residues. The CDR3 bases are TGTGCCAGCAGTGGTTGGCTTCCCCAGGGTGAAGCTTTCTTT. Its protein product is CASSGWLPQGEAFF.

Worth noting for this clone: An end of the junction does not agree with germline; a read error may underlie this. The rearrangement uses TRBV12-5 and TRBJ1-3; D is unclear. Germline assignment: CDR1 LGHNT and CDR2 FRNRAP. The CDR3 consists of 13 residues. Written as DNA, the CDR3 is TGTGCTAGTGGGTACCCAGGAGGAAGCACCATATATTTT. The encoded protein is CASGYPGGSTIYF.

This clone was seen once. The chain uses TRBV5-1 and TRBJ2-2; 7 bases match TRBD2. Trimming removed 6 bases from V and 8 bases from J; junction bases left unmatched: 13. This CDR3 contains 15 residues. Germline-derived CDR1 and CDR2 are SGHRS and YFSETQ. This CDR3 is CASNMTSSPPGELFF. The DNA of the CDR3 is TGCGCCAGCAATATGACTAGCTCCCCTCCGGGGGAGCTGTTTTTT.

This sequence joins TRBV6-5 and TRBJ2-3, with D possibly TRBD2 on 5 matching bases. V was pared by 6 bases and J by 7 bases, with 14 bases between. Germline CDR1 is MNHEY and CDR2 is SVGAGI. There are 13 residues in the CDR3. The CDR3 coding sequence is TGTGCCAGCAGCGGAAACGCGGGTAATACGCAGTATTTT. The encoded protein is CASSGNAGNTQYF.

This chain links TRBV13 with TRBJ2-1, with D possibly being TRBD2 (7 bases). This CDR3 is built from 14 residues. V was clipped by 5 bases and J by 9 bases, with 17 bases between them. Germline V CDR1 and CDR2: PRHDT, FYEKMQ (reference sequence). CDR3 sequence: CASSPPAGAFEQFF. The CDR3 bases are TGTGCCAGCAGCCCCCCCGCGGGGGCTTTTGAGCAGTTCTTC.

The rearrangement joins TRBV19 to TRBJ1-2; no clear D gene. Looked up from germline, CDR1 is LNHDA and CDR2 is SQIVND (reference sequence). CDR3 size: 13 residues. Trimming removed 2 bases from V and 7 bases from J, with 11 bases in between. In DNA, the CDR3 is TGTGCCAGTAGTATACTGCTCGAAGGTGGCTACACCTTC. Translation gives CASSILLEGGYTF.

This chain connects TRBV7-2 to TRBJ2-5, with D possibly matching TRBD2 (5 bases). This CDR3 region has 13 residues. Germline V gene data show CDR1 as SGHTA and CDR2 as FQGNSA. The V end was cut by 5 bases, the J end by 2 bases, with 9 bases between. CDR3 coding DNA: TGTGCCAGCAGCGGGGAGAGACAAGAGACCCAGTACTTC. Translation: CASSGERQETQYF.

The gene calls are TRBV7-2 and TRBJ2-3; no definite D call. The CDR3 length is 14 residues. CDR1 and CDR2 from the germline V gene are SGHTA and FQGNSA. V was clipped by 1 base and J by 5 bases, with 10 bases between them. CDR3 sequence reads: CASSLVQLLDTQYF. In nucleotides, the CDR3 is TGTGCCAGCAGCTTAGTTCAGCTCCTAGATACGCAGTATTTT.

The chain couples TRBV6-5 to TRBJ2-7; no firm D call. The CDR3 consists of 14 residues. CDR1 is MNHEY and CDR2 is SVGAGI in the germline V gene. The ends were cut back, 3 bases at V and 7 bases at J, with 16 bases in the middle. The CDR3 coding sequence is TGTGCCAGCAGTTATTCGGGCAGCCTCGAGGAGCAGTACTTC. This encodes CASSYSGSLEEQYF.

The chain employs TRBV5-1 and TRBJ1-2, with TRBD1 as a possible D gene (5 bases). In germline, CDR1 is SGHRS, CDR2 YFSETQ. CDR3 length: 15 amino acids. The V end was cut by 2 bases, the J end by 0 bases, with 11 bases between. CDR3 DNA: TGCGCCAGCAGCTTAGGGACGGGAGCTAACTATGGCTACACCTTC. The encoded protein is CASSLGTGANYGYTF.

The chain links TRBV2 to TRBJ1-2; D unresolved. The CDR3 covers 11 residues. Germline V gives CDR1 SNHLY, CDR2 FYNNEI. V was pared by 1 base and J by 3 bases, with 0 bases between. The CDR3, as DNA: TGTGCCAGCAGTGAAGACTATGGCTACACCTTC. Protein: CASSEDYGYTF.

The rearrangement joins TRBV15 to TRBJ2-7; 12 nucleotides line up with TRBD1. This CDR3 spans 15 amino acids. V gave up 0 bases and J gave up 4 bases; unmatched junction bases: 1. Germline V gives CDR1 LNHNV, CDR2 YYDKDF (reference sequence). CDR3 loop: CATSREGQGAYEQYF. As DNA, the CDR3 is TGTGCCACCAGCAGAGAGGGACAGGGGGCGTACGAGCAGTACTTC. The full variable domain, completed using reference TRBV15 and TRBJ2-7, is DAMVIQNPRYQVTQFGKPVTLSCSQTLNHNVMYWYQQKSSQAPKLLFHYYDKDFNNEADTPDNFQSRRPNTSFCFLDIRSPGLGDTAMYLCATSREGQGAYEQYFGPGTRLTVT.